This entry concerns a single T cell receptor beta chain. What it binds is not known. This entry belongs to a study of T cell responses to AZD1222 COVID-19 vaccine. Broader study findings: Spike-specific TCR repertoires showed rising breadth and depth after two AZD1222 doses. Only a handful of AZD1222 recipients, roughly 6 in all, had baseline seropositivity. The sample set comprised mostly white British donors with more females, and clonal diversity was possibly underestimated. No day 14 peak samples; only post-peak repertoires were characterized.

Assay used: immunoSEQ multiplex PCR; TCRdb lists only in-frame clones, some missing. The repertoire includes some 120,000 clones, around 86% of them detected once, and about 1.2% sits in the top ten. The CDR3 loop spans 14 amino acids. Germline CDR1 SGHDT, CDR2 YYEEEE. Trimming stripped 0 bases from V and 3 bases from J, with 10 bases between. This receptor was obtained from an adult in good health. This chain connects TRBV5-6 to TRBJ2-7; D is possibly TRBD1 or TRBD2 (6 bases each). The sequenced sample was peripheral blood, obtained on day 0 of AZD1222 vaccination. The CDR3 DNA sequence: TGTGCCAGCAGCTTGGGTAGGGGGGTCTACGAGCAGTACTTC. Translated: CASSLGRGVYEQYF.